Listed below are T cell receptor beta chains from one sample, sequenced in a study of technical replicates of blood from several donors. Sequencing used immunoSEQ multiplex PCR; TCRdb keeps in-frame clones, though not all of them. The sample has about 15,000 clones, 70% to 85% seen once. Material: PBMCs. These receptors originate from a human donor in good health. Some clones in this sample may be carry-over from other donors' samples. Both conserved end residues are part of each CDR3. Each record gives: J gene, V gene, CDR3 length, clone size, D gene, CDR3 DNA, CDR3 protein. D genes are given only for firm matches. Expanded clones get a size class; other rows say once, few or many, or leave the size out.

j_call: TRBJ2-7; v_call: TRBV28; cdr3_length: 16; clone_size: .; d_call: TRBD1; cdr3_nt: TGTGCCAGCAGTGGCCCCCGGGGACAGGGGTTGTACGAGCAGTACTTC; cdr3_aa: CASSGPRGQGLYEQYF
j_call: TRBJ2-7; v_call: TRBV5-6; cdr3_length: 16; clone_size: .; d_call: TRBD1; cdr3_nt: TGTGCCAGCAGCACGCTTCGACAGGGGGCTACCTACGAGCAGTACTTC; cdr3_aa: CASSTLRQGATYEQYF
j_call: TRBJ2-2; v_call: TRBV4-2; cdr3_length: 16; clone_size: .; d_call: .; cdr3_nt: TGTGCCAGCAGCCAAGGTCAGGGCGCGAACACCGGGGAGCTGTTTTTT; cdr3_aa: CASSQGQGANTGELFF
j_call: TRBJ1-1; v_call: TRBV15; cdr3_length: 13; clone_size: .; d_call: .; cdr3_nt: TGTGCCACCAGCAGAGAGGCCTACACTGAAGCTTTCTTT; cdr3_aa: CATSREAYTEAFF
j_call: TRBJ2-5; v_call: TRBV5-1; cdr3_length: 14; clone_size: .; d_call: .; cdr3_nt: TGCGCCAGCAGCTTGGGGCAGTACCAAGAGACCCAGTACTTC; cdr3_aa: CASSLGQYQETQYF
j_call: TRBJ2-7; v_call: TRBV11-2; cdr3_length: 15; clone_size: .; d_call: TRBD2; cdr3_nt: TGTGCCAGCAGCGTTCAAATAGCGGGAGCCTACGAGCAGTACTTC; cdr3_aa: CASSVQIAGAYEQYF
j_call: TRBJ2-3; v_call: TRBV14; cdr3_length: 18; clone_size: .; d_call: TRBD2; cdr3_nt: TGTGCCAGCAGCCAAAGCGGGAGTGGTAATTTAGGCACAGATACGCAGTATTTT; cdr3_aa: CASSQSGSGNLGTDTQYF
j_call: TRBJ2-3; v_call: TRBV18; cdr3_length: 15; clone_size: once; d_call: TRBD1; cdr3_nt: TGTGCCAGCTCCCAGGGACAGGGGGCGGATGGTACGCAGTATTTT; cdr3_aa: CASSQGQGADGTQYF
j_call: TRBJ1-5; v_call: TRBV7-8; cdr3_length: 12; clone_size: .; d_call: .; cdr3_nt: TGTGCCAGCAGCTCGTTCGATCAGCCCCAGCATTTT; cdr3_aa: CASSSFDQPQHF
j_call: TRBJ2-2; v_call: TRBV7-2; cdr3_length: 15; clone_size: .; d_call: TRBD1; cdr3_nt: TGTGCCAGCAGCTTAGAGGCACAGGGGGTTGGGGAGCTGTTTTTT; cdr3_aa: CASSLEAQGVGELFF
j_call: TRBJ2-2; v_call: TRBV7-2; cdr3_length: 15; clone_size: once; d_call: .; cdr3_nt: TGTGCCAGCAGCTTTCGACACCAGAACACCGGGGAGCTGTTTTTT; cdr3_aa: CASSFRHQNTGELFF
j_call: TRBJ1-1; v_call: TRBV19; cdr3_length: 14; clone_size: few; d_call: TRBD1; cdr3_nt: TGTGCCAGTAGTCCCGACAGGGCGAACACTGAAGCTTTCTTT; cdr3_aa: CASSPDRANTEAFF
j_call: TRBJ2-5; v_call: TRBV5-1; cdr3_length: 15; clone_size: few; d_call: .; cdr3_nt: TGCGCCAGCAGCTTGAGTGCCGGGGGCCAAGAGACCCAGTACTTC; cdr3_aa: CASSLSAGGQETQYF
j_call: TRBJ1-1; v_call: TRBV30; cdr3_length: 12; clone_size: few; d_call: .; cdr3_nt: TGTGCCTGGTGCGGGTTTAAGGGAGAGGCTTTCTTT; cdr3_aa: CAWCGFKGEAFF
j_call: TRBJ1-2; v_call: TRBV5-6; cdr3_length: 15; clone_size: few; d_call: TRBD1; cdr3_nt: TGTGCCAGCAGCCCACTACAGGGGGATACCTATGGCTACACCTTC; cdr3_aa: CASSPLQGDTYGYTF
j_call: TRBJ1-2; v_call: TRBV9; cdr3_length: 12; clone_size: .; d_call: .; cdr3_nt: TGTGCCAGCAGCGTAGCTACGGGGGACTCCTCCTTC; cdr3_aa: CASSVATGDSSF
j_call: TRBJ2-7; v_call: TRBV7-2; cdr3_length: 14; clone_size: .; d_call: TRBD1; cdr3_nt: TGTGCCAGCAGCCCCCGGGACAGAACCTACGAGCAGTACTTC; cdr3_aa: CASSPRDRTYEQYF
j_call: TRBJ2-1; v_call: TRBV19; cdr3_length: 12; clone_size: .; d_call: .; cdr3_nt: TGTGCCAGTAGCGGGAGTTGGAATGAGCAGTTCTTC; cdr3_aa: CASSGSWNEQFF
j_call: TRBJ2-3; v_call: TRBV9; cdr3_length: 16; clone_size: .; d_call: TRBD2; cdr3_nt: TGTGCCAGCAGCCCTCGGCCTAGCGGTACTGGAGATACGCAGTATTTT; cdr3_aa: CASSPRPSGTGDTQYF
j_call: TRBJ2-1; v_call: TRBV5-1; cdr3_length: 16; clone_size: .; d_call: TRBD2; cdr3_nt: TGCGCCAGCAGCCCCTGGACTAGCGGGCTTTACAATGAGCAGTTCTTC; cdr3_aa: CASSPWTSGLYNEQFF
j_call: TRBJ2-7; v_call: TRBV19; cdr3_length: 15; clone_size: .; d_call: TRBD2; cdr3_nt: TGTGCCAGTAGCCGACTAGCGGGAGATTCCTACGAGCAGTACTTC; cdr3_aa: CASSRLAGDSYEQYF
j_call: TRBJ1-1; v_call: TRBV28; cdr3_length: 15; clone_size: .; d_call: .; cdr3_nt: TGTGCCAGCAGTTGGGGGCCGGGGCTGAACACTGAAGCTTTCTTT; cdr3_aa: CASSWGPGLNTEAFF
j_call: TRBJ2-1; v_call: TRBV2; cdr3_length: 17; clone_size: .; d_call: TRBD2; cdr3_nt: TGTGCCAGCAGTGAGTCTAGCGGAAGATACTCCTACAATGAGCAGTTCTTC; cdr3_aa: CASSESSGRYSYNEQFF
j_call: TRBJ2-5; v_call: TRBV2; cdr3_length: 13; clone_size: .; d_call: .; cdr3_nt: TGTGCCAGCAGTGTTAGACAACAAGAGACCCAGTACTTC; cdr3_aa: CASSVRQQETQYF
j_call: TRBJ1-1; v_call: TRBV27; cdr3_length: 15; clone_size: .; d_call: .; cdr3_nt: TGTGCCAGCAGCCCGCCGGCGGTAGGTGGGACTGAAGCTTTCTTT; cdr3_aa: CASSPPAVGGTEAFF
j_call: TRBJ2-7; v_call: TRBV5-1; cdr3_length: 13; clone_size: .; d_call: .; cdr3_nt: TGCGCCAGCAGACAGGGCGAGAGCTACGAGCAGTACTTC; cdr3_aa: CASRQGESYEQYF
j_call: TRBJ2-7; v_call: TRBV6-5; cdr3_length: 16; clone_size: .; d_call: TRBD1; cdr3_nt: TGTGCCAGCAGTTACTCGACCGGGACAGGGACTGACGAGCAGTACTTC; cdr3_aa: CASSYSTGTGTDEQYF
j_call: TRBJ1-2; v_call: TRBV27; cdr3_length: 13; clone_size: .; d_call: .; cdr3_nt: TGTGCCAGCAGTTTAAGTCAGGGAGGGGGCTACACCTTC; cdr3_aa: CASSLSQGGGYTF
j_call: TRBJ2-7; v_call: TRBV11-2; cdr3_length: 15; clone_size: .; d_call: TRBD2; cdr3_nt: TGTGCCAGCCGACGGATTCGCGGGAGGGTCGACGAGCAGTACTTC; cdr3_aa: CASRRIRGRVDEQYF
j_call: TRBJ2-1; v_call: TRBV28; cdr3_length: 15; clone_size: .; d_call: TRBD2; cdr3_nt: TGTGCCAGCAGTTTTTCCCTAGCGGGAGTAAATGAGCAGTTCTTC; cdr3_aa: CASSFSLAGVNEQFF
j_call: TRBJ2-7; v_call: TRBV5-1; cdr3_length: 16; clone_size: .; d_call: TRBD1; cdr3_nt: TGCGCCAGCAGAAAGTCAGCACAGGGGAGCTCCTACGAGCAGTACTTC; cdr3_aa: CASRKSAQGSSYEQYF
j_call: TRBJ1-2; v_call: TRBV20-1; cdr3_length: 10; clone_size: .; d_call: .; cdr3_nt: TGCTGTGTAGAGTTCTATGGCTACACCTTC; cdr3_aa: CCVEFYGYTF
j_call: TRBJ2-1; v_call: TRBV6-6; cdr3_length: 16; clone_size: .; d_call: TRBD2; cdr3_nt: TGTGCCAGCACCATAGGTGGGACTAGATGGGCAAGTGAGCAGTTCTTC; cdr3_aa: CASTIGGTRWASEQFF
j_call: TRBJ1-3; v_call: TRBV15; cdr3_length: 15; clone_size: .; d_call: .; cdr3_nt: TGTGCCACCAGCAGAGATCAGATCTCTGGAAACACCATATATTTT; cdr3_aa: CATSRDQISGNTIYF
j_call: TRBJ2-3; v_call: TRBV7-3; cdr3_length: 13; clone_size: .; d_call: .; cdr3_nt: TGTGCCAGCAGCCCTTCTTCCACAGATACGCAGTATTTT; cdr3_aa: CASSPSSTDTQYF
j_call: TRBJ2-2; v_call: TRBV7-9; cdr3_length: 13; clone_size: .; d_call: TRBD1; cdr3_nt: TGTGCCAGCAGCGAACAGGGGACCGGGGAGCTGTTTTTT; cdr3_aa: CASSEQGTGELFF
j_call: TRBJ1-5; v_call: TRBV7-8; cdr3_length: 17; clone_size: .; d_call: .; cdr3_nt: TGTGCCAGCAGCTTAGCGTTGGGCCCAGGGCGCAATCAGCCCCAGCATTTT; cdr3_aa: CASSLALGPGRNQPQHF
j_call: TRBJ1-1; v_call: TRBV29-1; cdr3_length: 16; clone_size: .; d_call: .; cdr3_nt: TGCAGCGTTGACCTTACGGGGGGGGCTGGTTACACTGAAGCTTTCTTT; cdr3_aa: CSVDLTGGAGYTEAFF
j_call: TRBJ2-2; v_call: TRBV2; cdr3_length: 18; clone_size: .; d_call: TRBD1; cdr3_nt: TGTGCCAGCAGATCCGGGACAGGGAACAAATATAGCGCCGGGGAGCTGTTTTTT; cdr3_aa: CASRSGTGNKYSAGELFF
j_call: TRBJ1-1; v_call: TRBV7-7; cdr3_length: 13; clone_size: .; d_call: .; cdr3_nt: TGTGCTAGCAGCTTCGAGGTGAACACTGAAGCTTTCTTT; cdr3_aa: CASSFEVNTEAFF
j_call: TRBJ2-7; v_call: TRBV2; cdr3_length: 15; clone_size: .; d_call: TRBD1; cdr3_nt: TGTGCCAGCAGCCCTCCGGGACAGGGTGTAAACGAGCAGTACTTC; cdr3_aa: CASSPPGQGVNEQYF
j_call: TRBJ1-5; v_call: TRBV6-5; cdr3_length: 14; clone_size: .; d_call: TRBD1; cdr3_nt: TGTGCCAGCAGCCACGGAGGGGGCGAGAGGCCCCAGCATTTT; cdr3_aa: CASSHGGGERPQHF
j_call: TRBJ2-7; v_call: TRBV18; cdr3_length: 13; clone_size: .; d_call: .; cdr3_nt: TGTGCCAGCTCACAACAGACACACTACGAGCAGTACTTC; cdr3_aa: CASSQQTHYEQYF
j_call: TRBJ2-7; v_call: TRBV18; cdr3_length: 12; clone_size: .; d_call: .; cdr3_nt: TGTGCCAGCTCACCACTCGGCTACGAGCAGTACTTC; cdr3_aa: CASSPLGYEQYF
j_call: TRBJ2-5; v_call: TRBV5-4; cdr3_length: 13; clone_size: .; d_call: .; cdr3_nt: TGTGCCAGCAGCCACCGGAGGGAGGAGACCCAGTACTTC; cdr3_aa: CASSHRREETQYF
j_call: TRBJ2-1; v_call: TRBV11-3; cdr3_length: 13; clone_size: .; d_call: .; cdr3_nt: TGTGCCAGCAGCCCCGGGAGTGGGAATGAGCAGTTCTTC; cdr3_aa: CASSPGSGNEQFF
j_call: TRBJ2-1; v_call: TRBV4-1; cdr3_length: 14; clone_size: .; d_call: .; cdr3_nt: TGCGCCAGCAGCCAAGACGGCTGGACTTCAGAGGAGTTCTTC; cdr3_aa: CASSQDGWTSEEFF
j_call: TRBJ1-5; v_call: TRBV4-2; cdr3_length: 17; clone_size: .; d_call: .; cdr3_nt: TGTGCCAGCAGCCAAGAACGTTTGGGGGCTGGCAATCAGCCCCAGCATTTT; cdr3_aa: CASSQERLGAGNQPQHF
j_call: TRBJ2-3; v_call: TRBV27; cdr3_length: 18; clone_size: .; d_call: .; cdr3_nt: TGTGCCAGCAGCTATACCCGACAGCTGGAAGGTGGCTCAGATACGCAGTATTTT; cdr3_aa: CASSYTRQLEGGSDTQYF
j_call: TRBJ2-3; v_call: TRBV30; cdr3_length: 13; clone_size: .; d_call: .; cdr3_nt: TGTGCCTGGAGTCGGCTCCTAGAGCGAACGCAGTATTTT; cdr3_aa: CAWSRLLERTQYF
j_call: TRBJ2-5; v_call: TRBV11-3; cdr3_length: 15; clone_size: .; d_call: .; cdr3_nt: TGTGCCAGCAGGAAGGGTTCGGGAGAATGGGAGACCCAGTACTTC; cdr3_aa: CASRKGSGEWETQYF
j_call: TRBJ1-5; v_call: TRBV4-1; cdr3_length: 20; clone_size: .; d_call: TRBD1; cdr3_nt: TGCGCCAGCAGCCAGAGCCCCCGGGACAGGCACCCACCTAGGAATCAGCCCCAGCATTTT; cdr3_aa: CASSQSPRDRHPPRNQPQHF